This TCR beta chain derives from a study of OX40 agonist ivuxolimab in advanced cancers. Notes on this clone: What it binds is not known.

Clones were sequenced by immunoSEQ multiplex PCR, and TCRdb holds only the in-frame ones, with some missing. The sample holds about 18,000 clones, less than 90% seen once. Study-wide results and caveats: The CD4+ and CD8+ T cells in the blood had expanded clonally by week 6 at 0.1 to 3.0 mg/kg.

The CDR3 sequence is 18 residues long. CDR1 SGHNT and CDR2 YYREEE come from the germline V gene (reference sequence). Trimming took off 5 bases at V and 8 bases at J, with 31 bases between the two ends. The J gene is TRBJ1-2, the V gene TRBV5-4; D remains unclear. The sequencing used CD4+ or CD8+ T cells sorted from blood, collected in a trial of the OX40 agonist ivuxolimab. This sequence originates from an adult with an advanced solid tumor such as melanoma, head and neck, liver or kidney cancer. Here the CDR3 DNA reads TGTGCCAGCAGACGGCTTCCGGCCCCAAAAAGGGAAGAGAGAGGCTACACCTTC. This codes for CASRRLPAPKREERGYTF.